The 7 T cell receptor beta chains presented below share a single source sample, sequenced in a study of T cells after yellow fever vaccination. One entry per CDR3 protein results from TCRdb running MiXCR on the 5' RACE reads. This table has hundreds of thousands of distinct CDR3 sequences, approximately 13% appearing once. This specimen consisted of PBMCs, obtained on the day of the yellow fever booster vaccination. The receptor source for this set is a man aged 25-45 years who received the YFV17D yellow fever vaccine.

The CDR3: CATSRLLGLAGGGNEQFF. DNA for the CDR3: TGTGCCACCAGCAGACTACTGGGACTAGCGGGAGGCGGCAATGAGCAGTTCTTC. V usage is TRBV15 and J usage is TRBJ2-1; the match to TRBD2 covers 15 bases. The CDR3 sequence is 18 residues long. V was pared by 2 bases and J by 6 bases, with 8 bases of the junction left unmatched. CDR1 LNHNV and CDR2 YYDKDF come from the germline V gene (reference sequence).

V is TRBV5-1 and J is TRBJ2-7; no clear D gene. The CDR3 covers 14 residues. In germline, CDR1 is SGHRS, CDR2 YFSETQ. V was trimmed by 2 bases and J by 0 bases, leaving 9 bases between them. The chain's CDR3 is CASSFQGISYEQYF. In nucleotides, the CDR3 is TGCGCCAGCAGCTTCCAAGGAATCTCCTACGAGCAGTACTTC.

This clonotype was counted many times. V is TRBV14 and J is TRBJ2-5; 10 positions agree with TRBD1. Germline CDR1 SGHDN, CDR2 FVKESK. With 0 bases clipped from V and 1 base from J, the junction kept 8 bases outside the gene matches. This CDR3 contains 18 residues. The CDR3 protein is CASSQDLAGQGIQETQYF. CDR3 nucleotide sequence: TGTGCCAGCAGCCAAGATCTGGCGGGACAGGGGATCCAAGAGACCCAGTACTTC.

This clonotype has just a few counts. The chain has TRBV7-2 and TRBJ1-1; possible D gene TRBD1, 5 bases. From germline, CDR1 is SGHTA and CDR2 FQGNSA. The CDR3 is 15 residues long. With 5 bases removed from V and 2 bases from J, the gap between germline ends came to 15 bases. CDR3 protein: CASSPTTGANTEAFF. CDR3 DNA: TGTGCCAGCAGCCCAACTACAGGAGCTAACACTGAAGCTTTCTTT.

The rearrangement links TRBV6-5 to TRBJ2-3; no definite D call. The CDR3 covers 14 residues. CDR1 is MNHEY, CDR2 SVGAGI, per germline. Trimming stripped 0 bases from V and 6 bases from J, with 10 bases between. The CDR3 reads CASSYSKGGDTQYF. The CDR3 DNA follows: TGTGCCAGCAGTTACTCGAAGGGCGGTGATACGCAGTATTTT.

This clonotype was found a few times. CDR3 nucleotides: TGCAGTGCTAGCGGGAGGGAGCTTCAAGAGACCCAGTACTTC. It specifies CSASGRELQETQYF. The rearrangement links TRBV20-1 to TRBJ2-5; 8 positions match TRBD2. CDR3 length: 14 residues. Germline CDR1 DFQATT, CDR2 SNEGSKA (reference sequence). The J segment lost 2 bases and the V segment lost 3 bases, leaving 5 bases of the junction unmatched.

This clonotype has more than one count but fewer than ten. The CDR3 region has the DNA TGCGCCAGCAGCCATTATCGAGACTACGAGCAGTACTTC. It yields the protein CASSHYRDYEQYF. This rearrangement joins TRBV4-3 to TRBJ2-7, with D uncertain. This CDR3 has 13 residues. V lost 3 bases and J lost 3, with 9 bases in between. Germline lookup yields CDR1 LGHNA and CDR2 YSLEER.